This TCR beta chain derives from a study of OX40 agonist ivuxolimab in advanced cancers. Study overall: Allowance was made for prior anti-PD-1, anti-PD-L1 or anti-CTLA-4 therapy, and around 44% had some. Study-level results: There was clonal expansion of CD4+ and CD8+ blood T cells by week 6 at 0.1 to 3.0 mg/kg. Low normalized clonal expansion also occurred in some nonresponding patients.

This CDR3 has 16 amino acids. Germline V gene lookup returns CDR1 MDHEN and CDR2 SYDVKM. J gave up 1 base and V 6 bases, and 5 bases lay outside the gene matches. Assay used: immunoSEQ multiplex PCR; TCRdb lists only in-frame clones, some missing. The data contain about 80,000 clones, over 90% of them seen just once; the ten biggest clones take up roughly 0.69%. As to this clone: Its antigen remains unknown.

The chain uses TRBV28 and TRBJ2-2, with 10 bases aligning to TRBD2. This specimen consisted of CD4+ or CD8+ T cells sorted from blood, obtained in a trial of the OX40 agonist ivuxolimab. This receptor was taken from an adult with an advanced solid tumor such as melanoma, head and neck, liver or kidney cancer. The CDR3 is CASSLRTSGNTGELFF. The CDR3 coding sequence is TGTGCCAGCAGCCTCAGGACTAGCGGGAACACCGGGGAGCTGTTTTTT.